This T cell receptor beta chain was captured by sequencing in a study of vaccination effects on CD4 cells after COVID-19. CDR1 MNHEY and CDR2 SVGAGI come from the germline V gene. Trimming removed 5 bases from V and 5 bases from J; junction bases left unmatched: 5. The CDR3 consists of 15 residues. Measured with immunoSEQ multiplex PCR; TCRdb has only the in-frame clones, and not every one. There are 57,000 or so clones in the sample; approximately 72% occur only once, and about 4.6% lies in the top ten. Notes on this clone: Its target is not known.

Cells that had been cultured for less than eleven days were the source of isolated CD4+ T cells. Of the BNT162b2 and mRNA-1273 vaccines, participants received two doses of one or the other. V usage is TRBV6-5 and J usage is TRBJ2-1; 11 nucleotides match TRBD2. The material sequenced was CD4+ T cells from PBMCs cultured without peptide, taken after COVID-19 vaccination. The source of this sequence is a human donor who received a COVID-19 vaccine. CDR3 nucleotide sequence: TGTGCCAGCAGTAATAGCGGGAGGGCGGACAATGAGCAGTTCTTC. Its protein is CASSNSGRADNEQFF.